The rows below give T cell receptor beta chains drawn from one sample of a study of regulatory T cells in long-lasting Graves disease. TCRdb re-called the multiplex PCR reads with MiXCR, one entry per CDR3 protein. The sample contains 400,000 to 500,000 distinct CDR3 sequences, 21% of which appear only once. The sample here was peripheral blood mononuclear cells (PBMCs), taken when the disease was refractory, from a patient treated with antithyroid drugs. The receptors shown here come from a female donor with Graves disease. Each CDR3 is given with its conserved first and last residue. Each record gives: V gene, J gene, CDR3 length, clone size, D gene, CDR3 protein, CDR3 DNA. D genes are given only for firm matches. Rows give clone size only sometimes, using once, few, many, or a class for an expanded clone.

TRBV20-1	TRBJ2-3	20	NA	TRBD2	CSASPGTSDFLMLSTDTQYF	TGCAGTGCGTCCCCCGGGACTAGCGACTTCCTGATGCTTAGCACAGATACGCAGTATTTT
TRBV6-1	TRBJ1-6	13	many	NA	CASSLRSGSPLHF	TGTGCCAGCAGCTTACGATCGGGTTCACCCCTCCACTTT
TRBV18	TRBJ2-5	13	many	NA	CASSPPGYETQYF	TGTGCCAGCAGCCCCCCCGGGTATGAGACCCAGTACTTC
TRBV20-1	TRBJ2-7	12	many	NA	CSASGGGYEQYF	TGCAGTGCTTCAGGGGGGGGTTACGAGCAGTACTTC
TRBV6-5	TRBJ1-1	14	many	TRBD1	CASSYLGQGREAFF	TGTGCCAGCAGTTACCTGGGACAGGGCCGAGAAGCTTTCTTT
TRBV24-1	TRBJ2-2	14	many	TRBD2	CATSTAGDVGELFF	TGTGCCACCAGTACTGCGGGGGATGTGGGGGAGCTGTTTTTT
TRBV10-3	TRBJ2-1	14	NA	TRBD2	CAISELADLNEQFF	TGTGCCATCAGTGAGCTAGCGGACCTCAATGAGCAGTTCTTC
TRBV2	TRBJ2-1	11	NA	TRBD2	CASTSVNEQFF	TGTGCCAGTACTAGCGTCAATGAGCAGTTCTTC
TRBV2	TRBJ2-7	15	many	TRBD2	CASTPDSSGSYEQYF	TGTGCCAGCACTCCGGATAGTAGCGGGAGTTACGAGCAGTACTTC
TRBV28	TRBJ2-7	17	many	TRBD2	CASSLWRGGGGSYEQYF	TGTGCCAGCAGTTTATGGCGGGGGGGAGGAGGGAGCTACGAGCAGTACTTC
TRBV20-1	TRBJ2-1	14	few	TRBD1	CSAAAGTGPNEQFF	TGCAGTGCTGCCGCCGGGACAGGGCCCAATGAGCAGTTCTTC
TRBV5-1	TRBJ1-1	15	NA	NA	CASSLGVGMNTEAFF	TGCGCCAGCAGCTTGGGGGTGGGAATGAACACTGAAGCTTTCTTT
TRBV12-3/TRBV12-4	TRBJ2-7	16	many	TRBD1	CASSSRPGQGIREQYF	TGTGCCAGCAGTTCCCGCCCGGGACAGGGGATAAGGGAGCAGTACTTC
TRBV20-1	TRBJ1-2	13	NA	NA	CSAKLSRDYGYTF	TGCAGTGCGAAGCTGAGCAGGGACTATGGCTACACCTTC
TRBV28	TRBJ1-1	12	many	NA	CASMVAEREAFF	TGTGCCAGCATGGTCGCCGAGCGTGAAGCTTTCTTT
TRBV7-9	TRBJ2-2	15	many	NA	CASSLGSANTGELFF	TGTGCCAGCAGCTTGGGCAGCGCTAACACCGGGGAGCTGTTTTTT
TRBV20-1	TRBJ1-1	13	NA	NA	CSARQDKNTEAFF	TGCAGTGCTAGGCAGGATAAGAACACTGAAGCTTTCTTT
TRBV27	TRBJ1-5	13	many	NA	CASSLFSYQPQHF	TGTGCCAGCAGTTTGTTCTCATATCAGCCCCAGCATTTT
TRBV30	TRBJ1-5	13	NA	NA	CAWSRGDAQPQHF	TGTGCCTGGAGTCGAGGGGACGCTCAGCCCCAGCATTTT
TRBV6-1	TRBJ1-5	13	few	NA	CATARGAGKPQHF	TGTGCCACCGCCCGGGGGGCCGGGAAGCCCCAGCATTTT